Shown below are 22 T cell receptor beta chains from a single sample sequenced in a study of cytomegalovirus exposure and HLA in healthy donors. It was with 60 Vbeta and 13 Jbeta primers that the PCR ran. Produced via immunoSEQ multiplex PCR; TCRdb's table is partial and in-frame only. The table has 150,000 to 200,000 clones, about 80% seen once. The sample was PBMCs. All receptors come from a girl between 10 and 17 years old in good health and CMV-seropositive.

This chain joins TRBV29-1 and TRBJ1-4; D is ambiguous. Germline assignment: CDR1 SQVTM and CDR2 ANQGSEA. Between the trimmed V and J ends, which lost 4 bases and 8 bases, there was a span of 14 bases. This CDR3 comprises 13 residues. CDR3 nucleotides: TGCAGCGTTGCGGAGGGTGGAGACGAAAAACTGTTTTTT. Translated, it gives CSVAEGGDEKLFF.

The chain combines TRBV2 with TRBJ1-2; TRBD1 agrees at 10 bases. This CDR3 has 14 amino acids. In germline, CDR1 is SNHLY, CDR2 FYNNEI. V lost 4 bases, J lost 4 bases, and 3 bases stayed unmatched. The CDR3 DNA reads as TGTGCCAGCAGTGGGACAGGGGGTGGCTATGGCTACACCTTC. This codes for CASSGTGGGYGYTF.

This clone has more than one count but fewer than ten. The chain combines TRBV5-1 with TRBJ2-3; 12 positions agree with TRBD2. The CDR3 loop spans 16 amino acids. V lost 4 bases, J lost 4 bases, and 7 bases stayed unmatched. Germline values: CDR1 SGHRS, CDR2 YFSETQ. The CDR3 DNA is TGCGCCAGCAGCCCACCTAGCGGGGGGGGGCCAGATACGCAGTATTTT. Translated, it gives CASSPPSGGGPDTQYF.

The genes are TRBV7-2 and TRBJ2-7, with TRBD2 as a possible D gene (7 bases). With 5 bases removed from V and 2 bases from J, the gap between germline ends came to 25 bases. The CDR3 runs to 18 residues. The germline V gene encodes CDR1 SGHTA and CDR2 FQGNSA. The chain's CDR3 is CASSTVGFGRGPPYEQYF. DNA for the CDR3: TGTGCCAGCAGCACAGTGGGGTTCGGGCGGGGGCCCCCCTACGAGCAGTACTTC.

This chain links TRBV10-1 with TRBJ2-2; D perhaps matches TRBD2 (5 bases). Germline assignment: CDR1 WNHNN and CDR2 SYGVQD (reference sequence). The length of the CDR3 is 15 residues. V was clipped by 6 bases and J by 4 bases, with 15 bases between them. In DNA form, the CDR3 reads TGCGCCAGCAGGGATGGACCCGCGGGCACCGGGGAGCTGTTTTTT. It is translated as CASRDGPAGTGELFF.

The CDR3 region has the DNA TGCGCCAGCAGCCTCCAAGGATGGGCGGGGGTTAGCACAGATACGCAGTATTTT. It is translated as CASSLQGWAGVSTDTQYF. This chain connects TRBV4-3 to TRBJ2-3; TRBD2 matches at 7 bases. Germline V gives CDR1 LGHNA, CDR2 YSLEER. The CDR3 loop spans 18 amino acids. V dropped 4 bases and J dropped 0; count of bases not matched to a gene: 13.

The rearrangement links TRBV5-8 to TRBJ1-5, with D hard to call. There are 15 residues in the CDR3. V lost 3 bases and J 0 bases, leaving 10 bases between the germline ends. Per germline, CDR1 SGHTS and CDR2 YDEGEE. The CDR3 DNA follows: TGTGCCAGCAGCTGGGCAGTCCATAGCAATCAGCCCCAGCATTTT. Its protein is CASSWAVHSNQPQHF.

The chain combines TRBV28 with TRBJ1-2; D is perhaps TRBD1 (6 bases). CDR3 length: 15 residues. Germline lookup yields CDR1 MDHEN and CDR2 SYDVKM. V lost 6 bases, J lost 0 bases, and 14 bases lay in between. DNA for the CDR3: TGTGCCAGCAGGCCGGACAGCTATACTAACTATGGCTACACCTTC. It yields the protein CASRPDSYTNYGYTF.

This clone was observed once. This rearrangement joins TRBV10-3 to TRBJ1-3; 8 positions agree with TRBD1. The CDR3 is made up of 17 amino acids. Per germline, CDR1 ENHRY and CDR2 SYGVKD. Trimming removed 6 bases from V and 1 base from J; junction bases left unmatched: 11. The CDR3 reads CAISAVPRTGSGNTIYF. DNA of the CDR3: TGTGCCATCAGCGCCGTACCCCGGACAGGGTCTGGAAACACCATATATTTT.

V usage is TRBV5-1 and J usage is TRBJ2-7, with 12 bases fitting TRBD2. The CDR3 has 16 residues. With V trimmed by 3 bases and J by 4 bases, 8 bases remained unmatched. Germline V CDR1 and CDR2: SGHRS, YFSETQ. DNA for the CDR3: TGCGCCAGCAGCTCCCCCGGACTAGCGGGAATTTACGAGCAGTACTTC. Amino acids: CASSSPGLAGIYEQYF.

Details on this clone: A read error may produce the germline difference seen at one junction end. The rearrangement joins TRBV6-5 to TRBJ2-2, with no clear D. The CDR3 spans 15 residues. Germline V lookup: CDR1 MNHEY, CDR2 SVGAGI. Here the CDR3 DNA reads TGTGCCAGCAGTAACTCAGCCCTGAACACCGGGGAGCTGTTTTTT. It specifies CASSNSALNTGELFF.

This chain joins TRBV12-5 and TRBJ2-1, with D tentatively TRBD1 (6 bases). Germline values: CDR1 LGHNT, CDR2 FRNRAP. V lost 7 bases and J lost 0, with 10 bases in between. CDR3 size: 14 residues. CDR3 loop: CASAGQSSYNEQFF. CDR3 sequence (DNA): TGTGCTAGTGCCGGACAGAGCTCCTACAATGAGCAGTTCTTC.

The V gene is TRBV5-4, the J gene TRBJ1-2; D gene unclear. The CDR3 loop spans 14 amino acids. V shed 4 bases and J shed 4 bases, with 14 bases lying between them. Germline V gene lookup returns CDR1 SGHNT and CDR2 YYREEE (reference sequence). CDR3 sequence reads: CASSEVLIPYGYTF. The CDR3, as DNA: TGTGCCAGCAGCGAGGTTCTTATTCCCTATGGCTACACCTTC.

This chain uses TRBV18 with TRBJ1-2; 8 bases are shared with TRBD1. J was trimmed by 6 bases and V by 1 base; bases with no gene match: 1. CDR1 and CDR2 (germline): KGHSH, LQKENI. The CDR3 is made up of 13 amino acids. DNA of the CDR3: TGTGCCAGCTCACCACAGGGACAGGATGGCTACACCTTC. Translating gives CASSPQGQDGYTF.

The V call is TRBV7-3, the J call TRBJ1-1; TRBD1 is a possible D gene (5 bases). Germline assignment: CDR1 SGHTA and CDR2 FQGTGA. This CDR3 has 17 residues. V dropped 5 bases and J dropped 6 bases, with 25 bases sitting between them. In nucleotides, the CDR3 is TGTGCCAGCAGCCCCAATGGGCTTCGGGACTCTCGGGCTGAAGCTTTCTTT. It specifies CASSPNGLRDSRAEAFF. The variable domain in full, with the rest retrieved from reference TRBV7-3 and TRBJ1-1, is GAGVSQTPSNKVTEKGKYVELRCDPISGHTALYWYRQSLGQGPEFLIYFQGTGAADDSGLPNDRFFAVRPEGSVSTLKIQRTERGDSAVYLCASSPNGLRDSRAEAFFGQGTRLTVV.

The rearrangement links TRBV4-2 to TRBJ1-5; D might be TRBD1 (6 bases). V dropped 1 base and J dropped 1 base, with 11 bases sitting between them. The CDR3 consists of 16 residues. The germline V gene encodes CDR1 LGHNA and CDR2 YNFKEQ. This chain's CDR3 is CASSQVSQGSNQPQHF. CDR3 bases: TGTGCCAGCAGCCAAGTATCTCAGGGGAGCAATCAGCCCCAGCATTTT.

The chain couples TRBV18 to TRBJ2-5; the match to TRBD1 covers 8 bases. CDR3 size: 17 residues. CDR1 and CDR2 from the germline V gene are KGHSH and LQKENI. Trimming removed 3 bases from V and 1 base from J; junction bases left unmatched: 10. The CDR3 here is CASSPLMSTGGQETQYF. In DNA, the CDR3 is TGTGCCAGCTCACCGTTGATGAGTACAGGGGGCCAAGAGACCCAGTACTTC.

The chain recombines TRBV2 with TRBJ1-5; no clear D gene. The CDR3 has 16 residues. CDR1 SNHLY and CDR2 FYNNEI come from the germline V gene. V lost 3 bases and J 0 bases, leaving 12 bases between the germline ends. The chain's CDR3 is CASSDWTGNSNQPQHF. The CDR3 nucleotides are TGTGCCAGCAGTGACTGGACGGGGAATAGCAATCAGCCCCAGCATTTT. The entire variable domain, with the rest obtained from reference TRBV2 and TRBJ1-5, is as follows: EPEVTQTPSHQVTQMGQEVILRCVPISNHLYFYWYRQILGQKVEFLVSFYNNEISEKSEIFDDQFSVERPDGSNFTLKIRSTKLEDSAMYFCASSDWTGNSNQPQHFGDGTRLSIL.

The V gene is TRBV2, the J gene TRBJ2-7; possibly TRBD2 for D (7 bases). From germline, CDR1 is SNHLY and CDR2 FYNNEI. The CDR3 is 11 residues long. Deletions cut 7 bases from V and 7 bases from J, with 11 bases between. CDR3 nucleotide sequence: TGTGCCAGCACAGGGGAGGGGGAGCAGTACTTC. Encoded protein: CASTGEGEQYF.

This clone was picked up one time. The rearrangement uses TRBV7-9 and TRBJ1-4; D possibly corresponds to TRBD1 (5 bases). CDR1 and CDR2 (germline): SEHNR, FQNEAQ (reference sequence). The V and J ends lost 5 bases and 10 bases respectively, with 17 bases between them. The CDR3 has 14 residues. This CDR3 reads CASSEGQTGAKLFF. In DNA, the CDR3 is TGTGCCAGCAGCGAAGGACAAACTGGAGCAAAACTGTTTTTT.

The V and J genes are TRBV5-1 and TRBJ2-1, with TRBD1 as a possible D gene (5 bases). Germline V gene data show CDR1 as SGHRS and CDR2 as YFSETQ. The CDR3 is 14 amino acids. The V end was cut by 5 bases, the J end by 4 bases, with 13 bases between. CDR3 nucleotides: TGCGCCAGCAGATCCGCCCAGGGTTACAATGAGCAGTTCTTC. The encoded protein is CASRSAQGYNEQFF.

In this sample, this clone turned up once. The rearrangement uses TRBV2 and TRBJ1-1; D unresolved. Germline V gene lookup returns CDR1 SNHLY and CDR2 FYNNEI. V dropped 6 bases and J dropped 1 base, with 6 bases sitting between them. The CDR3 totals 12 residues. The chain's CDR3 is CASRGGNTEAFF. In DNA form, the CDR3 reads TGTGCCAGCAGGGGAGGGAACACTGAAGCTTTCTTT.